The clone carrying this T cell receptor beta chain was seen a single time. The antigen remains undetermined. The junction and the germline gene differ at one end; a read error may be behind it. The sample originates from a study of T-cell memory formation after mild COVID-19. Study at large: Largely, the TCR clusters proved donor specific.

Points from the study as a whole: Unconfirmed was the SARS-CoV-2 specificity of second-wave clones that peaked on day 37. Later expanders leaned CD4+, whereas clones that contracted between day 15 and 85 were balanced CD4/CD8.

cDNA libraries for TCR alpha and TCR beta, carrying sample barcodes and UMIs, came from 5'RACE with constant-segment primers. TCRdb reprocessed the 5' RACE reads via MiXCR and lists one record per CDR3 protein. This sample has under 300,000 distinct CDR3 sequences, with approximately 8.4% found just once. CDR3 length equals 15 residues. The sequence derives from a man aged 18 to 29 who had mild COVID-19 (a few samples of this study predate the infection). Cell type and time point are not known. This chain links TRBV12-3 or TRBV12-4 with TRBJ2-3; D remains ambiguous. The specimen was PBMCs or a T cell subset sorted from them (not recorded which). In DNA form, the CDR3 reads TGTGCCAGAAGTTTGGGATGGGCGGGCACAGATACGCAGTATTTT. Translated: CARSLGWAGTDTQYF.